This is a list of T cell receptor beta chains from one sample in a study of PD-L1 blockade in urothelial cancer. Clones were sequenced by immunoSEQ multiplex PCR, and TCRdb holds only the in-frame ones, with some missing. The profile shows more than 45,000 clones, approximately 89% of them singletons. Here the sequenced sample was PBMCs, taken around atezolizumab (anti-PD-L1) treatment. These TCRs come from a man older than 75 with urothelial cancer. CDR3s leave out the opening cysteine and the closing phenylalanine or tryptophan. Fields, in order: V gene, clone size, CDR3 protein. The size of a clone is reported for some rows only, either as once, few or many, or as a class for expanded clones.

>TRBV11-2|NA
ASSSRGLAGGETQY
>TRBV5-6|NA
ASSRLAGKSGELF
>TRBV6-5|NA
ASSYGRGAYGYT
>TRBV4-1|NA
ASSQITGGNDEKLF
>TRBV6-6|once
ASSSGQGSYGYT
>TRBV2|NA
ASGLAGAREQF
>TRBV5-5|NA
ASNPHRDRGEKLF
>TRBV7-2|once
ASSPTGLAASYEQY
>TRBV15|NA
ATSRDEWLGGGDTGELF
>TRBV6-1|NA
ASRLLTAPDYGYT
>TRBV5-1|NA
ASSPARASTGELF
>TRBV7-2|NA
ASSLSATVNNEQF
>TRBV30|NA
AWSVKGVGTQY
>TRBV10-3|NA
ATISSGQGMNTGELF
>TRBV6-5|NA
ASSLQGDGYEQY
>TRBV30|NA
AWKNIGTSGYNEQF
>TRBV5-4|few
ASRGQSSMNTEAF
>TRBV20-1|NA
SASEEETQY
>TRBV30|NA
AWSKGLFAKNIQY
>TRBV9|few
ASSVGPGVAEAF
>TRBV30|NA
ASTTGGGYEQY
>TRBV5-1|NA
ASSLGSGTGEQF
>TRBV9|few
ASSVEVDGGPTGELF
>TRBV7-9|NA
ASSLWQGGEQY
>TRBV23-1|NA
ASSQPLPGALTSYNEQF
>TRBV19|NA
ASSIGRTEAF
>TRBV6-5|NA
ASRIPRGELF
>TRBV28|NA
ASTWGTGSQPQH
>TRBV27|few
ASSRQGQLNEQF
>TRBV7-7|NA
ASSLGTGSTDTQY
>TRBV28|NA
ASTPQALYGYT
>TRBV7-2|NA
ASSLGLVPTDTQY
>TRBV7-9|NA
ASSLNSLHPAGTGELF
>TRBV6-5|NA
ASGFPGQGGDTQY
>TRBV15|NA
ATSRPGTAIQAF
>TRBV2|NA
ASSAAGTASGNTIY
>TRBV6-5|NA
ASSYSSLETQY
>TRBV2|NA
ASSVLSYEQF
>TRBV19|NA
ASSIERLQPQH
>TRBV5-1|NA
ASSLPVATNTEAF
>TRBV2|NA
ASSEALGPGSWNIQY
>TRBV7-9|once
ASSLQALNSGANVLT
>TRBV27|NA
ASSSNQLAGGYNEQF
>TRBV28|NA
ASIGSTTGSRDTQY
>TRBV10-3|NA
AISERDTLYTQY
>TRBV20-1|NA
SAPGLYEQY
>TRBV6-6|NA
ASEDSNTDTQY
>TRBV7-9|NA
ASTPYPDPTGGETQY
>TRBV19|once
ASGGLAGTGRTDTQY
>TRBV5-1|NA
ASSQGGQGSNEQY
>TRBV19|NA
ASHSRGVHIQY
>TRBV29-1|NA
SVADIDTEAF
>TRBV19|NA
ASSGDRVQPQH
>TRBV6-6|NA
ASSYAGRVEQF
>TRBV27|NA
ASSFGSTDTQY